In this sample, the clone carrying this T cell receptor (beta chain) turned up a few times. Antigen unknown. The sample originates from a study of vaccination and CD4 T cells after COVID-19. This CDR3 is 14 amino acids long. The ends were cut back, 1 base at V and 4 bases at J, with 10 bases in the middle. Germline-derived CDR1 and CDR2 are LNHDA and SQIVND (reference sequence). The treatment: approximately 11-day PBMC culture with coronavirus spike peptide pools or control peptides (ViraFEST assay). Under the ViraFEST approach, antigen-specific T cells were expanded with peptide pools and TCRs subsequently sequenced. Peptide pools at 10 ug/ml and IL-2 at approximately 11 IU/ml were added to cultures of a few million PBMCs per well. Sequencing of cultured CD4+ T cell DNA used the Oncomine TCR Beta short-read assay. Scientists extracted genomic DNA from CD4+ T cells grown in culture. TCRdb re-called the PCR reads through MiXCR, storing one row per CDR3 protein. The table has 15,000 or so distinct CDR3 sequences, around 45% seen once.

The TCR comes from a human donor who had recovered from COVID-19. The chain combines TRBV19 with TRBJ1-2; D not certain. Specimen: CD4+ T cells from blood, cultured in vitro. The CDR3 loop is CASSIVAGTYGYTF. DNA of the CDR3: TGTGCCAGTAGTATAGTGGCGGGAACCTATGGCTACACCTTC.